This T cell receptor (beta chain) was recorded in a study of blood T cell repertoires in COVID-19. Whole-study context: Samples taken during acute and convalescent COVID-19 were collected in the United States, Italy and Spain. In each case, the material was cDNA or gDNA derived from T cells, B-cell-depleted T cells, or PBMCs.

The CDR3 is made up of 18 amino acids. J was trimmed by 0 bases and V by 6 bases; bases with no gene match: 17. Germline CDR1 SQVTM, CDR2 ANQGSEA. In the authors' methods: Using reference gene primer amplification, nucleated cell counts were estimated. Sequenced by immunoSEQ multiplex PCR; TCRdb stores in-frame clones only, minus some. V and J calls and clone size are given by that table; D and trimming were obtained from the DNA. Here the sample spans around 150,000 clones, about four fifths being singletons. This chain uses TRBV29-1 with TRBJ1-1; 9 bases are shared with TRBD1. This clonotype originated in a man aged 55 to 70 with active or convalescent COVID-19. The source material was peripheral blood. In DNA form, the CDR3 reads TGCAGCGTATCCGGGACAGGGATCTTCTTCGCTATGAACACTGAAGCTTTCTTT. Encoded protein: CSVSGTGIFFAMNTEAFF. The entire variable domain, with the rest obtained from reference TRBV29-1 and TRBJ1-1, is as follows: SAVISQKPSRDICQRGTSLTIQCQVDSQVTMMFWYRQQPGQSLTLIATANQGSEATYESGFVIDKFPISRPNLTFSTLTVSNMSPEDSSIYLCSVSGTGIFFAMNTEAFFGQGTRLTVV.